This T cell receptor (beta chain) was identified in a study of early T cells in non-severe SARS-CoV-2 infection. Study at large: The chains were unpaired, and the sequenced material was bulk RNA from unsorted whole blood.

This clonotype was recorded at least ten times. The antigen remains unidentified. Between the trimmed V and J ends, which lost 3 bases and 3 bases, there was a span of 12 bases. Germline assignment: CDR1 LNHDA and CDR2 SQIVND (reference sequence). This CDR3 region has 15 residues. Attachment of unique molecular identifiers was made to individual cDNA molecules. A single record per CDR3 protein comes from TCRdb applying MiXCR to the 5' RACE reads. Of more than 50,000 distinct CDR3 sequences listed, roughly 13% were seen once; the top ten hold 10%. Study conclusions and caveats: There was a bias toward anti-spike CD8 responses in VDJdb matching, which missed private and CD4 specificities.

The rearrangement links TRBV19 to TRBJ1-5, with D uncertain. The sample was whole blood. This TCR was sampled from an adult who was a healthcare worker with PCR-confirmed SARS-CoV-2 infection or an uninfected control (not recorded which). In DNA, the CDR3 is TGTGCCAGTAGTATTCGGGCGGATTACAATCAGCCCCAGCATTTT. This gives the protein CASSIRADYNQPQHF.